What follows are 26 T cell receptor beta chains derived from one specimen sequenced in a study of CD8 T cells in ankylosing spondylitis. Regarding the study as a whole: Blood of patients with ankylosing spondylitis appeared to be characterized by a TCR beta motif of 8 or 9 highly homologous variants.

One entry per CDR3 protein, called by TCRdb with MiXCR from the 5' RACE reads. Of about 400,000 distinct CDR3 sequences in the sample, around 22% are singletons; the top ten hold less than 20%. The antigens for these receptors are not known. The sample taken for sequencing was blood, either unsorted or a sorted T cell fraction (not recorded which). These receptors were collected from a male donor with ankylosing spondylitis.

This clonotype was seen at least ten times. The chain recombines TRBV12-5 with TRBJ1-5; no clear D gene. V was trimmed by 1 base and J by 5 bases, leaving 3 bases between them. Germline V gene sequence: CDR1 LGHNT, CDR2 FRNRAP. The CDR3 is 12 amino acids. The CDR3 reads CASGLEYQPQHF. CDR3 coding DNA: TGTGCTAGTGGTTTGGAGTATCAGCCCCAGCATTTT.

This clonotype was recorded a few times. The CDR3 here is CASGQLSYNEQFF. Written as DNA, the CDR3 is TGTGCCAGCGGACAGCTTTCCTACAATGAGCAGTTCTTC. This chain joins TRBV5-4 and TRBJ2-1; possibly TRBD1 for D (6 bases). The germline V gene has CDR1 SGHNT and CDR2 YYREEE (reference sequence). CDR3 length: 13 amino acids. V was cut by 7 bases and J by 1 base, with 9 bases left in between.

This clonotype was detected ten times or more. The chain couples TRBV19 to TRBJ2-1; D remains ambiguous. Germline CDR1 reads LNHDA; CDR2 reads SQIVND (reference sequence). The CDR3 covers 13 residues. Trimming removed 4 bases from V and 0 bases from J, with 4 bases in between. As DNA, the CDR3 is TGTGCCAGTAGTACCAGCTCCTACAATGAGCAGTTCTTC. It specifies CASSTSSYNEQFF.

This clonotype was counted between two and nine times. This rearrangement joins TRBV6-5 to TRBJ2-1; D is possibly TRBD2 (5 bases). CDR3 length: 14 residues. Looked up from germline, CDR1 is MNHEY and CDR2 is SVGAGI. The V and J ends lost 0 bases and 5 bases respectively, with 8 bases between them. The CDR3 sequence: CASSYSSGDNEQFF. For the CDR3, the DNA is TGTGCCAGCAGTTACTCAAGCGGAGACAATGAGCAGTTCTTC.

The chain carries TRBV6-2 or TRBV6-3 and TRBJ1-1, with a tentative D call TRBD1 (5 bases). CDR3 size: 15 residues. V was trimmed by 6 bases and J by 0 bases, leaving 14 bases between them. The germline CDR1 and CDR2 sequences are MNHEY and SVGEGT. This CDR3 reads CASRPTGALNTEAFF. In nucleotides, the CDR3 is TGTGCCAGCAGACCCACCGGGGCCCTGAACACTGAAGCTTTCTTT.

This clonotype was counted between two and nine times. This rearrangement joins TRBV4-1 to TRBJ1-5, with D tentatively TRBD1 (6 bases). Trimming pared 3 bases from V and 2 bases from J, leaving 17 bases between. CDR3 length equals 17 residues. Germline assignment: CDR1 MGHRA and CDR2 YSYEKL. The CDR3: CASSHIFQGSGNQPQHF. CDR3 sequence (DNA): TGCGCCAGCAGCCACATTTTTCAGGGGTCGGGCAATCAGCCCCAGCATTTT.

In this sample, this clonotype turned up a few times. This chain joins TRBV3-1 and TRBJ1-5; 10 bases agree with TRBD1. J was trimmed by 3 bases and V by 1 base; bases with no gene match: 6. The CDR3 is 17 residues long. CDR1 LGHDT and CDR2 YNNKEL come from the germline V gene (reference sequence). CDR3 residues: CASSQGQGAYNNQPQHF. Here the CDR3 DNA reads TGTGCCAGCAGCCAAGGACAGGGGGCGTATAACAATCAGCCCCAGCATTTT.

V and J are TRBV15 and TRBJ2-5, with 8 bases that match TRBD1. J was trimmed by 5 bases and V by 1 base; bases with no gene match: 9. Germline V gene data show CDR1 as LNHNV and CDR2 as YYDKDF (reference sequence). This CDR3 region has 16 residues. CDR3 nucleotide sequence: TGTGCCACCAGCAGAGGGGACAGGAGTTATGGGGAGACCCAGTACTTC. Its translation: CATSRGDRSYGETQYF.

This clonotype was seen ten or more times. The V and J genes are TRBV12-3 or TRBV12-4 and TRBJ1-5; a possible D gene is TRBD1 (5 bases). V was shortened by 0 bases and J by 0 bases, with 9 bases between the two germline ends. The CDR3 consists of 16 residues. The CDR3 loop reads CASSLALGASNQPQHF. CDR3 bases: TGTGCCAGCAGTTTAGCCCTAGGGGCTAGCAATCAGCCCCAGCATTTT.

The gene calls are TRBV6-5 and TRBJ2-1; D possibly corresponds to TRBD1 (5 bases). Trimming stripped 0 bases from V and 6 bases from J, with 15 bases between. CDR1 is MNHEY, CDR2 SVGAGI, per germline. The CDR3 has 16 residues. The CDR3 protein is CASSYSDSRVGNEQFF. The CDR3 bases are TGTGCCAGCAGTTACTCCGACAGCAGGGTCGGCAATGAGCAGTTCTTC.

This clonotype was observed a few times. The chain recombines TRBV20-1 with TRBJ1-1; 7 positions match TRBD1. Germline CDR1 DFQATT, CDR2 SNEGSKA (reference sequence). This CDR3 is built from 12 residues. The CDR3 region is CLGRGLGTEAFF. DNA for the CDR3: TGCTTAGGTAGGGGGCTGGGAACTGAAGCTTTCTTT.

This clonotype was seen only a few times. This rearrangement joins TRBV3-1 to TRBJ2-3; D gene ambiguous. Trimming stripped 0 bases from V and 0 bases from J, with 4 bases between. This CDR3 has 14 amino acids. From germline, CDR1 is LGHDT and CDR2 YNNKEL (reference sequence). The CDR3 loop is CASSQDKSTDTQYF. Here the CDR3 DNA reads TGTGCCAGCAGCCAAGATAAGAGCACAGATACGCAGTATTTT.

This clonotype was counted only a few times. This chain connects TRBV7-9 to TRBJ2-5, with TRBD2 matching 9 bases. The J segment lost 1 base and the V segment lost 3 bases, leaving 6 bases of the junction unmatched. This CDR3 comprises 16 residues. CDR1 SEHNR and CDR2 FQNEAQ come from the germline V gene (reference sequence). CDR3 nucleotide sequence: TGTGCCAGCAGCTTGTTACTAGCGGGCCCCCAAGAGACCCAGTACTTC. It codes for CASSLLLAGPQETQYF.

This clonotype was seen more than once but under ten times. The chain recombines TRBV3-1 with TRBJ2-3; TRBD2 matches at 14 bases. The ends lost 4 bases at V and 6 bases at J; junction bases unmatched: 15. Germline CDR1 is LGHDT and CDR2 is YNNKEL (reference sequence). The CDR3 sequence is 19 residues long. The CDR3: CASSPTMTSGRALADTQYF. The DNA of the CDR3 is TGTGCCAGCAGCCCTACCATGACTAGCGGGAGGGCCTTGGCGGATACGCAGTATTTT.

The CDR3 DNA reads TGTGCCAGCAGAGGCCCTGGAGGGAATGAAGCTTTCTTT. Amino acid sequence: CASRGPGGNEAFF. The chain combines TRBV25-1 with TRBJ1-1; no definite D call. Germline assignment: CDR1 MGHDK and CDR2 SYGVNS. This CDR3 has 13 residues. The V and J ends lost 6 bases and 7 bases respectively, with 15 bases between them.

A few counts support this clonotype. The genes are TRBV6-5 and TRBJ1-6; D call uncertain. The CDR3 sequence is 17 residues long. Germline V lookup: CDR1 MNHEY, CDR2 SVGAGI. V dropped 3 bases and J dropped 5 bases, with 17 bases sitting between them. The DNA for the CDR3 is TGTGCCAGCAGTTATTCAAGGGTCCGGGCTGATAATTCACCCCTCCACTTT. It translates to CASSYSRVRADNSPLHF.

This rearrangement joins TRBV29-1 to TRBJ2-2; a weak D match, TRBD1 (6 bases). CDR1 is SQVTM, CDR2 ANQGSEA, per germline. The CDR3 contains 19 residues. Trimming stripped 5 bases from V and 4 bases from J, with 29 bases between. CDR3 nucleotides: TGCAGCGTTACTTCGCGAAGGGGGTCCTTCCTGGGGTCCACCGGGGAGCTGTTTTTT. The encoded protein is CSVTSRRGSFLGSTGELFF.

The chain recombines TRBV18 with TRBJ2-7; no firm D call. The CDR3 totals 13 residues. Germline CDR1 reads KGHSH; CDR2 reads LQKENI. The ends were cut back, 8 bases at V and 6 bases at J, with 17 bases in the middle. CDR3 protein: CASTQYNGREQYF. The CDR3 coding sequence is TGTGCCAGCACCCAGTACAACGGGCGCGAGCAGTACTTC.

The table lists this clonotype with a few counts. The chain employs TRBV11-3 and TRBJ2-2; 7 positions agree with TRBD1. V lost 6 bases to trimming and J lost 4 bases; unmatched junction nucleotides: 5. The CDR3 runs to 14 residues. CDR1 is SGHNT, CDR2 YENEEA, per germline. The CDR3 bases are TGTGCCAGCAGACTAAGGGGGCGCACCGGGGAGCTGTTTTTT. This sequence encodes CASRLRGRTGELFF.

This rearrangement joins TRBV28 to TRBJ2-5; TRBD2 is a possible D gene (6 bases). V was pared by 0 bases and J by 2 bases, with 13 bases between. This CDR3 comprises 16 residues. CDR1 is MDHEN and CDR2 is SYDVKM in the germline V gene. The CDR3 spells CASSLWRLAQQETQYF. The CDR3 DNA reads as TGTGCCAGCAGTTTATGGAGGCTAGCGCAACAAGAGACCCAGTACTTC.

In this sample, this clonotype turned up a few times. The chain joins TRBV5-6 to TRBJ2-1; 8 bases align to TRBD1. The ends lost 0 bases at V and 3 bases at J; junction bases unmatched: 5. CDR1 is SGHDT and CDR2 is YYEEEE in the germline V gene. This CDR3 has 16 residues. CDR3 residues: CASSLAQQGDYNEQFF. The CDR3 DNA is TGTGCCAGCAGCTTGGCCCAACAGGGGGACTACAATGAGCAGTTCTTC.

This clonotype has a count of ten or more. CDR3 in DNA: TGTGCCAGCAGCTTAGGGGGGGGTGGTGAGCAGTTCTTC. This gives the protein CASSLGGGGEQFF. The rearrangement uses TRBV7-6 and TRBJ2-1; 7 nucleotides match TRBD2. This CDR3 has 13 amino acids. V gave up 1 base and J gave up 9 bases; unmatched junction bases: 3. Looked up from germline, CDR1 is SGHVS and CDR2 is FNYEAQ.

CDR3 bases: TGTGCCAGCAGTCCCCCCGGACGGCCGGTACCGAGCTCTGGAAACACCATATATTTT. This translates into CASSPPGRPVPSSGNTIYF. The rearrangement joins TRBV12-3 or TRBV12-4 to TRBJ1-3; D is ambiguous. The CDR3 runs 19 residues. Trimming removed 5 bases at V and 0 bases at J, with 23 bases between.

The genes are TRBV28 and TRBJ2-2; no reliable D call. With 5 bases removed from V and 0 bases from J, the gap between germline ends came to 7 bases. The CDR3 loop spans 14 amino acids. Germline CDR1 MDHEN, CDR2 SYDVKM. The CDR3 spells CASSRPPNTGELFF. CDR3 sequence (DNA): TGTGCCAGCAGTCGCCCCCCGAACACCGGGGAGCTGTTTTTT.

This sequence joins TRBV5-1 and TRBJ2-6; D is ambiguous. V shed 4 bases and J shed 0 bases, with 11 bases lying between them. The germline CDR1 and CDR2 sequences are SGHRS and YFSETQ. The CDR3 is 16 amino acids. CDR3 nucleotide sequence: TGCGCCAGCAGCGACCACAGATTCTCTGGGGCCAACGTCCTGACTTTC. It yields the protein CASSDHRFSGANVLTF.

The CDR3 loop reads CASSSGVGGISETQYF. CDR3 nucleotide sequence: TGCGCCAGCAGCTCCGGGGTCGGAGGGATTTCAGAGACCCAGTACTTC. The chain has TRBV5-1 and TRBJ2-5; D might be TRBD2 (6 bases). There are 16 residues in the CDR3. V lost 3 bases, J lost 4 bases, and 19 bases lay in between. From germline, CDR1 is SGHRS and CDR2 YFSETQ.